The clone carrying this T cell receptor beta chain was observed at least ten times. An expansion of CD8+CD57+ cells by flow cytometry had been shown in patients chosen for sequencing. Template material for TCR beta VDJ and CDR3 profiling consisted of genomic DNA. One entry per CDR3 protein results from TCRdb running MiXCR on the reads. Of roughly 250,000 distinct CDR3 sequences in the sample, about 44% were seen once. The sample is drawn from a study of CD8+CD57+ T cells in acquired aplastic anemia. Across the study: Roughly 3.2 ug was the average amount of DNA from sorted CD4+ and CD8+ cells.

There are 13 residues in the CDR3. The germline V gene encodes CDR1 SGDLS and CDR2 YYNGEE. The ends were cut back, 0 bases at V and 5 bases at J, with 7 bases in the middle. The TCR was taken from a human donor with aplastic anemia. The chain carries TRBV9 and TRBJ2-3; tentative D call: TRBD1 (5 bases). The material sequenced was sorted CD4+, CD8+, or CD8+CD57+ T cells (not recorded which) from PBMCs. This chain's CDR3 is CASSVGGIDTQYF. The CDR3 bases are TGTGCCAGCAGCGTAGGGGGCATAGATACGCAGTATTTT.